One and the same sample provided the 23 T cell receptor beta chains below, sequenced in a study of blood T cell repertoires in COVID-19. TCRdb's copy holds only in-frame clones and misses some; the assay was immunoSEQ multiplex PCR. The repertoire holds approximately 100,000 clones, around 84% seen once, with 1.5% to 2% in the top ten. The sequenced sample consisted of peripheral blood. The receptors stem from a woman aged 70-85 years with active or convalescent COVID-19.

This clone was seen a handful of times. The rearrangement uses TRBV29-1 and TRBJ1-2, with D perhaps matching TRBD1 (6 bases). Deletions cut 4 bases from V and 2 bases from J, with 11 bases between. Germline V gives CDR1 SQVTM, CDR2 ANQGSEA. The CDR3 is made up of 13 amino acids. The CDR3 nucleotides are TGCAGCGTTGTATCAGGGGCGAACTATGGCTACACCTTC. Protein sequence: CSVVSGANYGYTF.

This clone was recorded only once. The chain joins TRBV24-1 to TRBJ1-2; the D is unclear. CDR1 and CDR2 (germline): KGHDR, SFDVKD. Trimming took off 5 bases at V and 7 bases at J, with 7 bases between the two ends. This CDR3 region has 11 residues. This CDR3 reads CATSAPGGYTF. The CDR3 nucleotides read TGTGCCACCAGTGCCCCGGGTGGCTACACCTTC.

The table lists this clone with a count of one. This chain joins TRBV5-1 and TRBJ2-3; 8 bases fit TRBD1. This CDR3 is 16 amino acids long. CDR1 and CDR2 from the germline V gene are SGHRS and YFSETQ. V was pared by 4 bases and J by 8 bases, with 15 bases of the junction left unmatched. The CDR3, as DNA: TGCGCCAGCAGCCTAGACGGGACAGGTCAGTTCGGTACGCAGTATTTT. This codes for CASSLDGTGQFGTQYF.

J is TRBJ1-2 and V is TRBV30; D uncertain. Germline lookup yields CDR1 GTSNPN and CDR2 SVGIG (reference sequence). CDR3 length: 12 amino acids. Trimming shortened V by 1 base and J by 3 bases, and 6 bases separated the two germline ends. The CDR3 bases are TGTGCCTGGAGTGAGAGGGACTATGGCTACACCTTC. Protein: CAWSERDYGYTF.

In nucleotides, the CDR3 is TGCGCCAGCAGCCCCGGACCGGGGGGCGCCGGGGAGCTGTTTTTT. Translation: CASSPGPGGAGELFF. The rearrangement uses TRBV4-3 and TRBJ2-2; D is possibly TRBD2 (7 bases). The CDR3 totals 15 residues. The V gene lost 4 bases and the J gene lost 6 bases, with 15 bases spanning the gap. Germline-derived CDR1 and CDR2 are LGHNA and YSLEER.

The V gene is TRBV5-1, the J gene TRBJ1-1; no clear D. V was shortened by 0 bases and J by 13 bases, with 19 bases between the two germline ends. Germline V gene lookup returns CDR1 SGHRS and CDR2 YFSETQ. This CDR3 spans 14 amino acids. The CDR3 loop is CASSLAEGRREGFF. For the CDR3, the DNA is TGCGCCAGCAGCTTGGCGGAGGGTAGACGAGAGGGTTTCTTT.

The chain is built from TRBV7-9 and TRBJ2-3, with 9 nucleotides matching TRBD2. Germline V CDR1 and CDR2: SEHNR, FQNEAQ (reference sequence). This CDR3 region has 17 residues. V trimming: 11 bases; J trimming: 5 bases; junction bases outside the gene matches: 20. CDR3 bases: TGTGCCGTCGAGGGGAGGCTTAGCGGGGGAGGGGAAGATACGCAGTATTTT. The encoded protein is CAVEGRLSGGGEDTQYF.

The chain employs TRBV5-6 and TRBJ1-1, with D hard to call. The CDR3 sequence is 15 residues long. CDR1 SGHDT and CDR2 YYEEEE come from the germline V gene. The V end was cut by 2 bases, the J end by 6 bases, with 17 bases between. CDR3 loop: CASSFFLSGYAEAFF. The CDR3 DNA reads TGTGCCAGCAGCTTTTTCCTCTCCGGTTACGCTGAAGCTTTCTTT.

The CDR3 DNA is TGTGCCTGGAGTTTCGCAGGGGGAGGTGGAGGTTCACCCCTCCACTTT. Its translation: CAWSFAGGGGGSPLHF. This chain uses TRBV30 with TRBJ1-6; 7 positions agree with TRBD1. Germline lookup yields CDR1 GTSNPN and CDR2 SVGIG (reference sequence). The CDR3 spans 16 residues. V was pared by 2 bases and J by 9 bases, with 13 bases of the junction left unmatched. The variable domain in full, with the rest retrieved from reference TRBV30 and TRBJ1-6, is SQTIHQWPATLVQPVGSPLSLECTVEGTSNPNLYWYRQAAGRGLQLLFYSVGIGQISSEVPQNLSASRPQDRQFILSSKKLLLSDSGFYLCAWSFAGGGGGSPLHFGNGTRLTVT.

This chain uses TRBV15 with TRBJ2-1, with a possible D match to TRBD2 (6 bases). The CDR3 totals 14 residues. From germline, CDR1 is LNHNV and CDR2 YYDKDF (reference sequence). V was cut by 1 base and J by 6 bases, with 10 bases left in between. Here the CDR3 reads CATSRGASANEQFF. CDR3 DNA sequence: TGTGCCACCAGCAGAGGGGCTAGCGCCAATGAGCAGTTCTTC.

A note on this clone: In the same sample, other DNA sequences code for this CDR3. The V call is TRBV7-2, the J call TRBJ1-5; D gene uncertain. This CDR3 comprises 13 residues. V shed 4 bases and J shed 6 bases, with 10 bases lying between them. CDR1 is SGHTA and CDR2 is FQGNSA in the germline V gene. The CDR3 bases are TGTGCCAGCAGCTCAGAGAGAGGTCAGCCCCAGCATTTT. Its translation: CASSSERGQPQHF.

This sequence joins TRBV7-3 and TRBJ2-1; 12 bases fit TRBD1. V was pared by 3 bases and J by 7 bases, with 4 bases of the junction left unmatched. Germline V lookup: CDR1 SGHTA, CDR2 FQGTGA. The length of the CDR3 is 15 residues. The CDR3 DNA sequence: TGTGCCAGCAGCTTCCGGGACAGGGGGCCTAATGAGCAGTTCTTC. Translation: CASSFRDRGPNEQFF.

This chain connects TRBV24-1 to TRBJ2-3; 13 bases match TRBD2. Germline CDR1 KGHDR, CDR2 SFDVKD. J lost 5 bases, V lost 5 bases, and 6 bases had no gene match. This CDR3 is built from 16 residues. The CDR3 region has the DNA TGTGCCACCAGTGGACTAGCGGGAGGCCAGGGAGATACGCAGTATTTT. This translates into CATSGLAGGQGDTQYF.

The rearrangement joins TRBV9 to TRBJ1-2, with a possible D match to TRBD1 (5 bases). The V end was cut by 3 bases, the J end by 8 bases, with 20 bases between. CDR3 length: 15 amino acids. CDR1 is SGDLS and CDR2 is YYNGEE in the germline V gene. The CDR3 DNA sequence: TGTGCCAGCAGCGGGGGGGACCACCTACTGAGAGGCTACACCTTC. It specifies CASSGGDHLLRGYTF.

The chain recombines TRBV5-4 with TRBJ1-5; 11 nucleotides agree with TRBD1. V lost 0 bases and J lost 4; bases outside the gene matches: 3. CDR1 and CDR2 (germline): SGHNT, YYREEE (reference sequence). The CDR3 covers 16 residues. The CDR3 spells CASSLGGTGGNQPQHF. The CDR3 nucleotides read TGTGCCAGCAGCTTGGGAGGGACAGGGGGAAATCAGCCCCAGCATTTT.

This chain connects TRBV19 to TRBJ2-3; D gene ambiguous. CDR3 length: 11 amino acids. V was pared by 2 bases and J by 6 bases, with 3 bases between. Germline CDR1 LNHDA, CDR2 SQIVND (reference sequence). CDR3 in amino acids: CASSILDTQYF. The CDR3 nucleotides read TGTGCCAGTAGTATACTCGATACGCAGTATTTT. Full variable domain (rest looked up from reference TRBV19 and TRBJ2-3): DGGITQSPKYLFRKEGQNVTLSCEQNLNHDAMYWYRQDPGQGLRLIYYSQIVNDFQKGDIAEGYSVSREKKESFPLTVTSAQKNPTAFYLCASSILDTQYFGPGTRLTVL.

This clone was detected only once. This chain uses TRBV28 with TRBJ2-5, with TRBD1 identical over 9 bases. CDR3 length: 15 amino acids. The germline CDR1 and CDR2 sequences are MDHEN and SYDVKM. The V segment lost 2 bases and the J segment 5 bases; nucleotides outside the gene matches: 6. The CDR3 coding sequence is TGTGCCAGCAGTTTACGGACAGGGGTAGATGAGACCCAGTACTTC. The encoded protein is CASSLRTGVDETQYF.

Concerning this clone: The junction and the germline gene differ at one end; a read error may be behind it. The chain uses TRBV5-6 and TRBJ1-3; weak D call: TRBD1 (6 bases). CDR1 and CDR2 from the germline V gene are SGHDT and YYEEEE. The CDR3 loop spans 13 amino acids. CDR3 protein: CASSLKPGTPTTF. The CDR3 DNA sequence: TGTGCCAGCAGCTTAAAACCCGGGACACCCACAACCTTT.

The V gene is TRBV7-9, the J gene TRBJ2-7; D is unresolved. V lost 5 bases to trimming and J lost 5 bases, with 10 bases between them. Germline CDR1 SEHNR, CDR2 FQNEAQ (reference sequence). The CDR3 is made up of 12 amino acids. Written as DNA, the CDR3 is TGTGCCAGCAGCCCAAGCCCCAACGAGCAGTACTTC. Amino acids: CASSPSPNEQYF.

This chain uses TRBV18 with TRBJ2-1; 10 nucleotides agree with TRBD2. Germline trimming cut 3 bases from V and 5 bases from J; bases unmatched to any gene: 4. The CDR3 is made up of 15 amino acids. Germline V gene lookup returns CDR1 KGHSH and CDR2 LQKENI. CDR3 sequence: CASSPTSGINNEQFF. The CDR3, as DNA: TGTGCCAGCTCACCCACTAGCGGGATTAACAATGAGCAGTTCTTC.

V is TRBV6-5 and J is TRBJ1-2; D possibly corresponds to TRBD1 (5 bases). This CDR3 spans 15 amino acids. From germline, CDR1 is MNHEY and CDR2 SVGAGI. V shed 6 bases and J shed 1 base, with 15 bases lying between them. This chain's CDR3 is CASSHGHKFNYGYTF. The DNA for the CDR3 is TGTGCCAGCAGCCATGGACACAAATTTAACTATGGCTACACCTTC.

The chain links TRBV21-1 to TRBJ2-3; the table's D gene call, TRBD1, was not cross checked with the DNA. TRBV21-1 is a pseudogene segment. The CDR3 contains 12 residues. The CDR3 DNA is TGTGCCAAGGACAGGGGCACAGATACGCAGTATTTT. It encodes CAKDRGTDTQYF.

The DNA of the CDR3 is TGTGCCATCAGTGAGTCTCCGGGTTTTGGAGACTATGGCTACACCTTC. Encoded protein: CAISESPGFGDYGYTF. V gene TRBV10-3 combines with J gene TRBJ1-2; the D is unclear. The V end was cut by 0 bases, the J end by 3 bases, with 14 bases between. The CDR3 totals 16 residues. Germline CDR1 and CDR2: ENHRY and SYGVKD.